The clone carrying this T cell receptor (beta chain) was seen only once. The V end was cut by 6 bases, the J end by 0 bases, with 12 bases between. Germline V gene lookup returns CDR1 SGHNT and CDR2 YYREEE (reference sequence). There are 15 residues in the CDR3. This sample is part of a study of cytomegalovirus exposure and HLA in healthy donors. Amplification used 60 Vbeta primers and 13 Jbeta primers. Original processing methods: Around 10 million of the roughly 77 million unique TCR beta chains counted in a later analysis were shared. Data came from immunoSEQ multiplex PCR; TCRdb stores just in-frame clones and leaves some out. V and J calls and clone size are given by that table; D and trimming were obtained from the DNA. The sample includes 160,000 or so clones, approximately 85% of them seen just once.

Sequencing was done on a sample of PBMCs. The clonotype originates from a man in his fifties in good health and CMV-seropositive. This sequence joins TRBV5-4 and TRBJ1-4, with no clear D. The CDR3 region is CASTPHSSTNEKLFF. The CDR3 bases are TGTGCCAGCACCCCCCATTCATCAACTAATGAAAAACTGTTTTTT.